One and the same sample provided the 17 T cell receptor beta chains below, sequenced in a study of T cells in Graves' hyperthyroidism and ophthalmopathy. Amplified regions were TCR beta CDR3 sequences from RNA transcripts. The TCR CDR3 first-round RT-PCR relied on the HTBI primer set. TCRdb itself ran the multiplex PCR reads through MiXCR, one entry per CDR3 protein. The sample yields over 450,000 distinct CDR3 sequences, approximately 17% seen once. Sequenced: blood. The receptors originated from a woman aged 18-35 years with Graves' ophthalmopathy.

Ten or more counts support this clonotype. This sequence joins TRBV30 and TRBJ2-7; TRBD1 agrees at 9 bases. V was clipped by 2 bases and J by 6 bases; unmatched bases: 5. CDR1 and CDR2 (germline): GTSNPN, SVGIG (reference sequence). The CDR3 has 13 residues. The CDR3, as DNA: TGTGCCTGGAGTACAGGGGGCTGGGGCGAGCAGTACTTC. Its translation: CAWSTGGWGEQYF.

This clonotype was seen repeatedly, ten times or more. This sequence joins TRBV7-2 and TRBJ2-7, with TRBD1 identical over 7 bases. The germline gives CDR1 SGHTA, CDR2 FQGNSA. This CDR3 has 15 amino acids. V trimming: 3 bases; J trimming: 3 bases; junction bases outside the gene matches: 8. The CDR3 bases are TGTGCCAGCAGCTTTCCGGGACAGATTCACTACGAGCAGTACTTC. It specifies CASSFPGQIHYEQYF.

This clonotype came up many times. The rearrangement joins TRBV6-1 to TRBJ1-1, with 9 bases aligning to TRBD1. V was clipped by 3 bases and J by 2 bases; unmatched bases: 4. The CDR3 consists of 15 residues. The V gene's germline CDR1 is MNHNS and CDR2 SASEGT. CDR3 residues: CASSETGGSNTEAFF. DNA of the CDR3: TGTGCCAGCAGTGAGACAGGGGGAAGTAACACTGAAGCTTTCTTT.

The J gene is TRBJ1-2, the V gene TRBV3-1; 10 nucleotides line up with TRBD1. The CDR3 loop spans 15 amino acids. V shed 4 bases and J 8 bases; nucleotides not matched to a gene: 10. Germline CDR1 is LGHDT and CDR2 is YNNKEL (reference sequence). CDR3 nucleotide sequence: TGTGCCAGCAGCCCCCCGTACGGGACAGGGGTGGGCTACACCTTC. Amino acids: CASSPPYGTGVGYTF.

V usage is TRBV5-1 and J usage is TRBJ1-4; 7 bases map to TRBD1. Germline V gene data show CDR1 as SGHRS and CDR2 as YFSETQ. The CDR3 runs 14 residues. Trimming cost V 3 bases and J 11 bases; bases outside gene matches: 10. The CDR3 nucleotides are TGCGCCAGCAGCTACGACAGGGCCTCTGGGAAACTGTTTTTT. Translating it yields CASSYDRASGKLFF.

This clonotype was picked up many times. The chain links TRBV2 to TRBJ1-2; no definite D call. V was cut by 8 bases and J by 7 bases, with 14 bases left in between. The germline V gene encodes CDR1 SNHLY and CDR2 FYNNEI. This CDR3 spans 12 amino acids. The DNA of the CDR3 is TGTGCCAGCGCGAGAGGTCCGAGTGGCTACACCTTC. This encodes CASARGPSGYTF. Filled out from reference TRBV2 and TRBJ1-2, the complete variable domain reads EPEVTQTPSHQVTQMGQEVILRCVPISNHLYFYWYRQILGQKVEFLVSFYNNEISEKSEIFDDQFSVERPDGSNFTLKIRSTKLEDSAMYFCASARGPSGYTFGSGTRLTVV.

This clonotype showed up many times. The chain carries TRBV28 and TRBJ1-4; D not resolved. Germline CDR1 and CDR2: MDHEN and SYDVKM. V was shortened by 2 bases and J by 6 bases, with 10 bases between the two germline ends. This CDR3 contains 14 residues. CDR3 amino acids: CASSLREDDEKLFF. The CDR3, as DNA: TGTGCCAGCAGTTTAAGGGAGGATGATGAAAAACTGTTTTTT.

CDR3 nucleotide sequence: TGTGCCAGCAGCCAATGGACTAGCGGGGGTTCTGGGGCCAACGTCCTGACTTTC. Its protein product is CASSQWTSGGSGANVLTF. The chain carries TRBV4-2 and TRBJ2-6; TRBD2 matches at 13 bases. V was clipped by 2 bases and J by 1 base; unmatched bases: 2. The CDR3 totals 18 residues. Germline V lookup: CDR1 LGHNA, CDR2 YNFKEQ.

This clonotype has at least ten counts. CDR3 in amino acids: CASSFRGYAGELFF. CDR3 coding DNA: TGTGCCAGCAGCTTCCGCGGGTACGCCGGGGAGCTGTTTTTT. The chain couples TRBV13 to TRBJ2-2, with D possibly being TRBD2 (5 bases). From germline, CDR1 is PRHDT and CDR2 FYEKMQ (reference sequence). The CDR3 loop spans 14 amino acids. With 3 bases removed from V and 6 bases from J, the gap between germline ends came to 11 bases.

This clonotype showed up many times. The chain carries TRBV27 and TRBJ1-5; 9 positions match TRBD1. The CDR3 sequence is 19 residues long. Germline V CDR1 and CDR2: MNHEY, SMNVEV (reference sequence). The J segment lost 4 bases and the V segment lost 1 base, leaving 14 bases of the junction unmatched. The CDR3 region has the DNA TGTGCCAGCAGTTTATACGCCCCTCGGGGACAGGGAATGAATCAGCCCCAGCATTTT. Translating it yields CASSLYAPRGQGMNQPQHF.

Many counts were recorded for this clonotype. This sequence joins TRBV7-9 and TRBJ2-1; D unresolved. Germline V lookup: CDR1 SEHNR, CDR2 FQNEAQ (reference sequence). V shed 5 bases and J shed 2 bases, with 13 bases lying between them. The CDR3 is 15 amino acids. CDR3 sequence reads: CASSPLAGPYNEQFF. The CDR3 bases are TGTGCCAGCAGCCCCTTGGCAGGACCCTACAATGAGCAGTTCTTC.

This clonotype occurred many times. The chain has TRBV6-1 and TRBJ1-2; TRBD1 is a possible D gene (5 bases). There are 14 residues in the CDR3. In germline, CDR1 is MNHNS, CDR2 SASEGT. V lost 5 bases and J 4 bases, leaving 14 bases between the germline ends. The DNA of the CDR3 is TGTGCCAGCAGTTATTGGGGCGCCAGCTATGGCTACACCTTC. It is translated as CASSYWGASYGYTF.

There are many counts of this clonotype. This chain uses TRBV28 with TRBJ1-2; 8 bases agree with TRBD1. V lost 6 bases, J lost 2 bases, and 5 bases stayed unmatched. The CDR3 runs to 14 residues. Germline values: CDR1 MDHEN, CDR2 SYDVKM. CDR3 DNA: TGTGCCAGCAGGCCGGACAGGGCAAACTATGGCTACACCTTC. Translation gives CASRPDRANYGYTF.

The chain joins TRBV19 to TRBJ2-1; 10 nucleotides match TRBD2. The CDR3 loop spans 18 amino acids. The germline V gene has CDR1 LNHDA and CDR2 SQIVND (reference sequence). Trimming removed 5 bases from V and 1 base from J; junction bases left unmatched: 11. The CDR3 sequence is CASSYLAGATLSYNEQFF. The CDR3 nucleotides read TGTGCCAGTAGTTACCTAGCGGGAGCGACCCTTTCCTACAATGAGCAGTTCTTC.

V is TRBV7-9 and J is TRBJ2-1; 9 bases are shared with TRBD1. The CDR3 is 17 amino acids. Germline trimming cut 8 bases from V and 4 bases from J; bases unmatched to any gene: 15. CDR1 and CDR2 from the germline V gene are SEHNR and FQNEAQ (reference sequence). The chain's CDR3 is CASGLTYRGPNYNEQFF. The DNA for the CDR3 is TGTGCCAGCGGCCTAACTTACAGGGGGCCCAATTACAATGAGCAGTTCTTC.

The CDR3, as DNA: TGTGCCAGCAGCGCCAGACCGCAGGGGGTCCCCTACGAGCAGTACTTC. Its protein product is CASSARPQGVPYEQYF. The chain employs TRBV9 and TRBJ2-7; TRBD1 agrees at 7 bases. J was trimmed by 2 bases and V by 3 bases; bases with no gene match: 11. The germline V gene encodes CDR1 SGDLS and CDR2 YYNGEE. This CDR3 comprises 16 residues.

This clonotype was seen ten or more times. The chain recombines TRBV28 with TRBJ2-3; D gene unclear. Germline V gene data show CDR1 as MDHEN and CDR2 as SYDVKM. V dropped 4 bases and J dropped 2 bases, with 13 bases sitting between them. The CDR3 sequence is 15 residues long. The CDR3 spells CASSSAKVITDTQYF. The DNA of the CDR3 is TGTGCCAGCAGTTCTGCTAAAGTGATCACAGATACGCAGTATTTT.